This TCR beta chain was recorded in a study of T cells in tuberculosis. To note about this clone: The antigen remains unidentified.

The time point here: new active TB diagnosis, blood taken before or within 7 days of starting treatment. HIV-seronegative South African adults aged 18 years or older had newly diagnosed active tuberculosis. Sequenced by immunoSEQ multiplex PCR; TCRdb stores in-frame clones only, minus some. The sample has approximately 34,000 clones; under 95% are singletons. The germline V gene encodes CDR1 SGHRS and CDR2 YFSETQ. The CDR3 extends over 14 amino acids. With 1 base removed from V and 6 bases from J, the gap between germline ends came to 8 bases. Overall study results and limits: Smaller distances to GMM-specific TCRs suggested their expansion in active tuberculosis. Using the GMM-specific repertoire gave 87% accuracy versus roughly 70% with motifs.

The sequencing here drew on PBMCs, taken at tuberculosis diagnosis. The receptor comes from an adult with tuberculosis. The V and J genes are TRBV5-1 and TRBJ1-6; possibly TRBD1 for D (6 bases). CDR3 in amino acids: CASSLPGANSPLHF. The CDR3 region has the DNA TGCGCCAGCAGCTTGCCAGGGGCTAATTCACCCCTCCACTTT.